The 24 T cell receptor beta chains below come from one sample, sequenced in a study of CD8 T cells in Susac syndrome. A quantity of roughly 0.5 to 1 ug RNA underwent reverse transcription using random hexamers. TCRdb fed the immunoSEQ multiplex PCR reads into MiXCR, producing one record per CDR3 protein. Among around 71,000 distinct CDR3 sequences listed, roughly 95% were seen once. Sequenced material: CD4+ T cells from PBMCs. Receptor source: a human donor with multiple sclerosis.

This rearrangement joins TRBV3-1 to TRBJ2-7; D is unclear. Trimming took 2 bases from V and 4 from J, leaving 9 bases between them. CDR3 size: 13 residues. Germline loops: CDR1 LGHDT, CDR2 YNNKEL (reference sequence). The chain's CDR3 is CASSQYARYEQYF. The CDR3 DNA is TGTGCCAGCAGCCAATATGCGCGGTACGAGCAGTACTTC.

This clonotype was counted a single time. The chain recombines TRBV12-3 or TRBV12-4 with TRBJ2-1, with 10 bases that match TRBD2. This CDR3 region has 16 residues. The trim removed 6 bases at V and 10 bases at J, leaving 15 bases unmatched. The CDR3 sequence: CASSSGLAVHWVEQFF. CDR3 sequence (DNA): TGTGCCAGCAGCTCCGGACTAGCGGTGCATTGGGTAGAGCAGTTCTTC.

V is TRBV13 and J is TRBJ1-1; no reliable D call. Germline CDR1 reads PRHDT; CDR2 reads FYEKMQ (reference sequence). The CDR3 has 13 residues. V gave up 2 bases and J gave up 1 base, with 5 bases separating them. CDR3 nucleotide sequence: TGTGCCAGCAGCTTACCCGGGAACACTGAAGCTTTCTTT. Protein: CASSLPGNTEAFF.

The V gene is TRBV5-1, the J gene TRBJ1-6; possible D gene TRBD1, 5 bases. This CDR3 is 17 amino acids long. CDR1 SGHRS and CDR2 YFSETQ come from the germline V gene. Trimming left V 3 bases short and J 7 bases short, with 20 bases between. CDR3 residues: CASSSGLNQGGNSPLHF. In nucleotides, the CDR3 is TGCGCCAGCAGCTCCGGGCTCAATCAGGGTGGGAATTCACCCCTCCACTTT.

The chain employs TRBV18 and TRBJ2-7; TRBD1 aligns across 7 bases. Germline V gives CDR1 KGHSH, CDR2 LQKENI. V shed 1 base and J 3 bases; nucleotides not matched to a gene: 6. The CDR3 runs to 15 residues. The CDR3 sequence is CASSPLRGTIYEQYF. The CDR3, as DNA: TGTGCCAGCTCACCACTCAGGGGGACAATCTACGAGCAGTACTTC.

V gene TRBV5-1 combines with J gene TRBJ2-2, with TRBD2 matching 9 bases. With V trimmed by 2 bases and J by 0 bases, 2 bases remained unmatched. The CDR3 extends over 16 amino acids. Per germline, CDR1 SGHRS and CDR2 YFSETQ. The CDR3 spells CASSFIAGANTGELFF. The CDR3 bases are TGCGCCAGCAGCTTCATAGCGGGGGCGAACACCGGGGAGCTGTTTTTT.

This sequence joins TRBV11-3 and TRBJ2-3; the D is unclear. This CDR3 spans 14 amino acids. The V end lost 4 bases, the J end lost 0 bases, and 8 bases lay between the germline ends. Germline V gene lookup returns CDR1 SGHNT and CDR2 YENEEA. This chain's CDR3 is CASSSLTSTDTQYF. CDR3 sequence (DNA): TGTGCCAGCAGCTCCTTGACTAGCACAGATACGCAGTATTTT.

V is TRBV12-3 or TRBV12-4 and J is TRBJ2-4; D is uncertain. The CDR3 spans 13 residues. The germline V and J ends were trimmed by 5 bases and 8 bases, with 13 bases remaining between them. The CDR3 here is CASSPDPGDIQYF. The DNA of the CDR3 is TGTGCCAGCAGTCCCGACCCTGGGGACATTCAGTACTTC.

V and J are TRBV15 and TRBJ2-7; 7 bases are a match to TRBD1. The junction had 9 bases not matched to a gene; V was cut back by 4 bases and J by 3 bases. The CDR3 consists of 15 residues. From germline, CDR1 is LNHNV and CDR2 YYDKDF (reference sequence). In nucleotides, the CDR3 is TGTGCCACCAGCACAGGGGACAGAGCTCTCTACGAGCAGTACTTC. It encodes CATSTGDRALYEQYF.

J is TRBJ2-5 and V is TRBV29-1; 10 positions agree with TRBD2. Germline values: CDR1 SQVTM, CDR2 ANQGSEA. The V segment lost 0 bases and the J segment 3 bases; nucleotides outside the gene matches: 7. This CDR3 has 16 residues. CDR3 DNA sequence: TGCAGCGTTGAAGATCCAGGGCTAGCGGGGGAAGAGACCCAGTACTTC. It specifies CSVEDPGLAGEETQYF.

This chain links TRBV7-9 with TRBJ1-1, with a tentative D call TRBD1 (5 bases). V was cut by 0 bases and J by 3 bases, with 8 bases left in between. The germline CDR1 and CDR2 sequences are SEHNR and FQNEAQ (reference sequence). This CDR3 is built from 14 residues. CDR3: CASSLASRDTEAFF. The CDR3 bases are TGTGCCAGCAGCTTAGCGAGCAGGGACACTGAAGCTTTCTTT.

V usage is TRBV24-1 and J usage is TRBJ2-5; D remains unclear. The CDR3 spans 14 residues. V dropped 4 bases and J dropped 1 base, with 9 bases sitting between them. CDR1 and CDR2 (germline): KGHDR, SFDVKD. The CDR3 reads CATSDPNPQETQYF. For the CDR3, the DNA is TGTGCCACCAGTGACCCCAATCCCCAAGAGACCCAGTACTTC.

V gene TRBV3-1 combines with J gene TRBJ2-1, with a tentative D call TRBD2 (6 bases). The CDR3 sequence is 12 residues long. Per germline, CDR1 LGHDT and CDR2 YNNKEL (reference sequence). Trimming left V 3 bases short and J 10 bases short, with 10 bases between. In DNA, the CDR3 is TGTGCCAGCAGCCACCGGGACTCAGAGCAGTTCTTC. Residues: CASSHRDSEQFF.

The V gene is TRBV29-1, the J gene TRBJ2-7; possible D gene TRBD1, 6 bases. Germline-derived CDR1 and CDR2 are SQVTM and ANQGSEA. The CDR3 runs 15 residues. V lost 4 bases and J lost 4, with 20 bases in between. CDR3 sequence reads: CSVGGDTRPLYEQYF. The DNA of the CDR3 is TGCAGCGTTGGTGGGGACACCCGTCCCCTTTACGAGCAGTACTTC.

The chain joins TRBV5-1 to TRBJ2-3, with D perhaps matching TRBD2 (5 bases). The ends were cut back, 0 bases at V and 2 bases at J, with 7 bases in the middle. Germline V CDR1 and CDR2: SGHRS, YFSETQ. The CDR3 totals 14 residues. The CDR3 bases are TGCGCCAGCAGCTTGGTTCTAGCCACAGATACGCAGTATTTT. This gives the protein CASSLVLATDTQYF.

The genes are TRBV5-1 and TRBJ2-3, with TRBD1 matching over 7 bases. CDR1 is SGHRS, CDR2 YFSETQ, per germline. The CDR3 runs to 14 residues. The V and J ends lost 4 bases and 1 base, in that order; junction bases with no gene match: 3. CDR3 sequence: CASSRDSRTDTQYF. The CDR3 coding sequence is TGCGCCAGCAGCCGGGACAGCCGCACAGATACGCAGTATTTT. Looking up the rest from reference TRBV5-1 and TRBJ2-3 gives the full variable domain: KAGVTQTPRYLIKTRGQQVTLSCSPISGHRSVSWYQQTPGQGLQFLFEYFSETQRNKGNFPGRFSGRQFSNSRSEMNVSTLELGDSALYLCASSRDSRTDTQYFGPGTRLTVL.

The V and J genes are TRBV29-1 and TRBJ2-7; TRBD2 agrees at 8 bases. The CDR3 consists of 20 residues. The ends lost 6 bases at V and 2 bases at J; junction bases unmatched: 27. Germline CDR1 reads SQVTM; CDR2 reads ANQGSEA. The CDR3 loop reads CSVARLLAVNPRSTTYEQYF. The CDR3 nucleotides are TGCAGCGTCGCCCGACTACTAGCGGTAAACCCCCGGTCGACCACCTACGAGCAGTACTTC.

The chain joins TRBV9 to TRBJ1-4; D gene uncertain. Trimming took off 3 bases at V and 8 bases at J, with 11 bases between the two ends. Germline V lookup: CDR1 SGDLS, CDR2 YYNGEE. This CDR3 has 13 residues. Here the CDR3 reads CASSANGREKLFF. In nucleotides, the CDR3 is TGTGCCAGCAGCGCTAACGGAAGAGAAAAACTGTTTTTT.

This chain uses TRBV6-6 with TRBJ2-7; TRBD2 agrees at 12 bases. CDR1 is MNHNY and CDR2 is SVGAGI in the germline V gene (reference sequence). CDR3 length: 14 residues. J was trimmed by 4 bases and V by 7 bases; bases with no gene match: 5. CDR3 sequence (DNA): TGTGCCAGCAAATCTAGCGGGGGGGAGTACGAGCAGTACTTC. It codes for CASKSSGGEYEQYF.

This clonotype was observed once. This chain links TRBV3-1 with TRBJ1-1, with D tentatively TRBD1 (6 bases). The germline CDR1 and CDR2 sequences are LGHDT and YNNKEL (reference sequence). V was pared by 6 bases and J by 4 bases, with 12 bases between. The CDR3 consists of 13 residues. CDR3 loop: CASREQGGTEAFF. As DNA, the CDR3 is TGTGCCAGCAGGGAACAGGGTGGCACTGAAGCTTTCTTT.

This clonotype was detected a few times. The chain joins TRBV7-2 to TRBJ2-1, with D possibly matching TRBD1 (6 bases). Germline-derived CDR1 and CDR2 are SGHTA and FQGNSA. This CDR3 has 14 amino acids. The ends were cut back, 4 bases at V and 2 bases at J, with 9 bases in the middle. The CDR3 sequence: CASSYRDTYNEQFF. The CDR3 DNA is TGTGCCAGCAGCTACCGGGACACCTACAATGAGCAGTTCTTC.

The chain uses TRBV20-1 and TRBJ1-5; 7 nucleotides agree with TRBD1. J lost 0 bases, V lost 0 bases, and 5 bases had no gene match. The CDR3 loop spans 16 amino acids. The germline gives CDR1 DFQATT, CDR2 SNEGSKA (reference sequence). The CDR3 spells CSARDTGDPSNQPQHF. CDR3 nucleotides: TGCAGTGCTAGAGATACAGGGGATCCTAGCAATCAGCCCCAGCATTTT.

The chain is built from TRBV5-1 and TRBJ2-1; 12 bases map to TRBD2. V lost 5 bases, J lost 0 bases, and 3 bases stayed unmatched. Germline V gene sequence: CDR1 SGHRS, CDR2 YFSETQ. This CDR3 is built from 16 residues. Here the CDR3 DNA reads TGCGCCAGCAGACTAGCGGGGGGTAGCTCCTACAATGAGCAGTTCTTC. Encoded protein: CASRLAGGSSYNEQFF.

V usage is TRBV6-6 and J usage is TRBJ2-1; D is possibly TRBD1 or TRBD2 (5 bases each). Germline lookup yields CDR1 MNHNY and CDR2 SVGAGI (reference sequence). The CDR3 covers 11 residues. V gave up 8 bases and J gave up 9 bases, with 11 bases separating them. CDR3 DNA: TGTGCCAGCTCCCACGGGACTGAGCAGTTCTTC. Translation: CASSHGTEQFF.